This entry is about one T cell receptor beta chain. Germline CDR1 and CDR2: DFQATT and SNEGSKA (reference sequence). This CDR3 has 12 amino acids. The data derive from a study of blood T cells in healthy people across ages. A second PCR of roughly 7 to 11 cycles used a sample-barcoded 5' primer and a J-beta primer mix. There were at least 3 million CDR3-containing paired-end reads obtained from each sample. MiXCR was run by TCRdb on the 5' RACE reads, yielding one entry per CDR3 protein. The sample yields approximately 780,000 distinct CDR3 sequences, roughly 25% seen once. The same data also went into a second study, on T cells of mothers and their children.

V gene TRBV20-1 combines with J gene TRBJ2-5; tentatively, D is TRBD1 or TRBD2 (5 bases each). Judging by the DNA end, TRBJ2-7 fits better; the J call may be wrong. This sequence was found in a boy aged 5 to 17 in good health. The sample consisted of blood. This chain's CDR3 is CSAGRASYEQYF. DNA of the CDR3: TGCAGTGCGGGACGGGCTTCCTACGAGCAGTACTTC.